The 21 T cell receptor beta chains reported below all come from one sample, sequenced in a study of OX40 agonist ivuxolimab in advanced cancers. The table came from immunoSEQ multiplex PCR; TCRdb's copy has only in-frame clones and leaves some out. The sample lists 60,000 to 90,000 clones, around 86% seen once, with 6.2% in the top ten. The sequencing here drew on CD4+ or CD8+ T cells sorted from blood, taken in a trial of the OX40 agonist ivuxolimab. These receptors were obtained from an adult with an advanced solid tumor such as melanoma, head and neck, liver or kidney cancer.

The V gene is TRBV28, the J gene TRBJ2-1, with a weak D call TRBD2 (7 bases). CDR3 size: 13 residues. Trimming took 6 bases from V and 8 from J, leaving 14 bases between them. Germline V lookup: CDR1 MDHEN, CDR2 SYDVKM. The CDR3 loop reads CASSRGGGDEQFF. CDR3 DNA: TGTGCCAGCAGCCGAGGAGGGGGGGATGAGCAGTTCTTC.

This rearrangement joins TRBV19 to TRBJ2-6; TRBD2 might be the D (5 bases). The V and J ends lost 5 bases and 1 base respectively, with 9 bases between them. Germline lookup yields CDR1 LNHDA and CDR2 SQIVND (reference sequence). The CDR3 has 15 amino acids. DNA of the CDR3: TGTGCCAGTAGTGGGTGGGAGTCTGGGGCCAACGTCCTGACTTTC. As protein: CASSGWESGANVLTF.

The chain recombines TRBV5-6 with TRBJ1-2; maybe TRBD1 (5 bases). This CDR3 is 14 amino acids long. V shed 4 bases and J shed 2 bases, with 12 bases lying between them. The V gene's germline CDR1 is SGHDT and CDR2 YYEEEE. The CDR3 is CASSLGTLNYGYTF. The CDR3 DNA reads as TGTGCCAGCAGCCTTGGGACTTTGAACTATGGCTACACCTTC.

The rearrangement uses TRBV9 and TRBJ2-3, with a weak D call TRBD2 (6 bases). V was trimmed by 4 bases and J by 3 bases, leaving 12 bases between them. Germline V gives CDR1 SGDLS, CDR2 YYNGEE. CDR3 size: 14 residues. This CDR3 is CASSFGLITDTQYF. The CDR3 region has the DNA TGTGCCAGCAGCTTCGGACTAATAACAGATACGCAGTATTTT.

This chain uses TRBV6-5 with TRBJ2-3; TRBD1 is a possible D gene (6 bases). There are 15 residues in the CDR3. Germline loops: CDR1 MNHEY, CDR2 SVGAGI. The V gene lost 6 bases and the J gene lost 1 base, with 14 bases spanning the gap. The CDR3 spells CASRQGQGGTDTQYF. CDR3 DNA: TGTGCCAGCAGGCAGGGGCAAGGGGGCACAGATACGCAGTATTTT.

The chain is built from TRBV5-1 and TRBJ2-2, with 7 positions matching TRBD2. Looked up from germline, CDR1 is SGHRS and CDR2 is YFSETQ. The CDR3 extends over 15 amino acids. V was pared by 6 bases and J by 5 bases, with 10 bases of the junction left unmatched. CDR3 residues: CASTLESSGTGELFF. For the CDR3, the DNA is TGCGCCAGCACCCTCGAAAGTAGCGGGACCGGGGAGCTGTTTTTT.

The chain recombines TRBV19 with TRBJ1-2; D possibly corresponds to TRBD1 (5 bases). Germline CDR1 and CDR2: LNHDA and SQIVND (reference sequence). Trimming took 8 bases from V and 1 from J, leaving 14 bases between them. CDR3 size: 14 residues. CDR3 residues: CASDGGEGNYGYTF. In DNA, the CDR3 is TGTGCCAGTGATGGAGGGGAAGGTAACTATGGCTACACCTTC.

For the CDR3, the DNA is TGTGCCAGCAGTGTAAGGGCTGTGGGGCCGGGATACATTCAGTACTTC. Translating gives CASSVRAVGPGYIQYF. J is TRBJ2-4 and V is TRBV2; the D call may be TRBD1 or TRBD2 (5 bases each). Germline values: CDR1 SNHLY, CDR2 FYNNEI. Trimming cost V 4 bases and J 8 bases, with 21 bases left between them. CDR3 length: 16 residues.

This clone was seen only a few times. CDR3 protein: CASRDYGYTF. Here the CDR3 DNA reads TGTGCCAGTAGGGACTATGGCTACACCTTC. The rearrangement links TRBV19 to TRBJ1-2; D not resolved. The germline V gene has CDR1 LNHDA and CDR2 SQIVND (reference sequence). Trimming shortened V by 6 bases and J by 3 bases, and 2 bases separated the two germline ends. This CDR3 is built from 10 residues.

The chain carries TRBV27 and TRBJ2-7; D gene uncertain. CDR1 and CDR2 (germline): MNHEY, SMNVEV (reference sequence). The CDR3 is 10 amino acids. Trimming cost V 7 bases and J 7 bases, with 8 bases left between them. The CDR3: CASTQGEQYF. In DNA, the CDR3 is TGTGCCAGCACCCAAGGGGAGCAGTACTTC.

The chain links TRBV19 to TRBJ2-6, with D maybe TRBD1 (5 bases). CDR3 length: 17 amino acids. The V and J ends lost 6 bases and 0 bases respectively, with 15 bases between them. CDR1 is LNHDA, CDR2 SQIVND, per germline (reference sequence). CDR3: CASSWGSRISGANVLTF. CDR3 coding DNA: TGTGCCAGTAGCTGGGGCAGCCGGATCTCTGGGGCCAACGTCCTGACTTTC.

V gene TRBV7-9 combines with J gene TRBJ2-1, with D unresolved. The V and J ends lost 0 bases and 5 bases respectively, with 5 bases between them. The germline CDR1 and CDR2 sequences are SEHNR and FQNEAQ (reference sequence). The CDR3 totals 13 residues. The CDR3 DNA is TGTGCCAGCAGCTTAGCTTGGGACAATGAGCAGTTCTTC. It specifies CASSLAWDNEQFF.

The V gene is TRBV18, the J gene TRBJ2-7, with 9 bases aligning to TRBD2. V was pared by 3 bases and J by 6 bases, with 15 bases of the junction left unmatched. This CDR3 comprises 17 residues. Germline CDR1 KGHSH, CDR2 LQKENI. The CDR3 reads CASSPLAAGGRVSEQYF. The CDR3 DNA is TGTGCCAGCTCACCTCTCGCGGCGGGAGGGCGGGTTAGCGAGCAGTACTTC. The variable domain in full, with the rest retrieved from reference TRBV18 and TRBJ2-7, is NAGVMQNPRHLVRRRGQEARLRCSPMKGHSHVYWYRQLPEEGLKFMVYLQKENIIDESGMPKERFSAEFPKEGPSILRIQQVVRGDSAAYFCASSPLAAGGRVSEQYFGPGTRLTVT.

This clone was seen only once. The chain links TRBV7-3 to TRBJ1-1; no clear D. Germline-derived CDR1 and CDR2 are SGHTA and FQGTGA. Trimming removed 4 bases from V and 5 bases from J, with 14 bases in between. This CDR3 spans 14 amino acids. CDR3 protein: CASSSTPGGTEAFF. CDR3 bases: TGTGCCAGCAGCTCGACCCCCGGCGGAACTGAAGCTTTCTTT. Full variable domain (rest looked up from reference TRBV7-3 and TRBJ1-1): GAGVSQTPSNKVTEKGKYVELRCDPISGHTALYWYRQSLGQGPEFLIYFQGTGAADDSGLPNDRFFAVRPEGSVSTLKIQRTERGDSAVYLCASSSTPGGTEAFFGQGTRLTVV.

As regards this clone: A junction end diverges from the germline sequence, so it may reflect a read error. The rearrangement joins TRBV28 to TRBJ2-1, with D possibly being TRBD1 (5 bases). The CDR3 is made up of 11 amino acids. In germline, CDR1 is MDHEN, CDR2 SYDVKM. The CDR3 nucleotides read TGTGCCAGCAGTTTAGGGGCTCGTTTGATCTTC. This gives the protein CASSLGARLIF.

This clone was detected only once. This chain links TRBV4-3 with TRBJ2-1, with 14 positions matching TRBD2. The germline V gene has CDR1 LGHNA and CDR2 YSLEER. J lost 6 bases, V lost 4 bases, and 11 bases had no gene match. This CDR3 region has 18 residues. CDR3 protein: CASSRGLAGGGLVNEQFF. The CDR3 DNA reads as TGCGCCAGCAGCCGAGGACTAGCGGGAGGAGGATTAGTCAATGAGCAGTTCTTC.

V usage is TRBV7-2 and J usage is TRBJ1-5, with TRBD1 matching over 8 bases. Trimming took 1 base from V and 5 from J; bases not matched to a gene: 4. This CDR3 region has 15 residues. Germline CDR1 is SGHTA and CDR2 is FQGNSA. The CDR3 region is CASSLDTGGYQPQHF. Here the CDR3 DNA reads TGTGCCAGCAGCTTAGATACAGGGGGATATCAGCCCCAGCATTTT.

This clone was found once. This chain joins TRBV18 and TRBJ2-2; D remains ambiguous. The V end lost 1 base, the J end lost 7 bases, and 10 bases lay between the germline ends. The germline V gene encodes CDR1 KGHSH and CDR2 LQKENI. The CDR3 is made up of 14 amino acids. CDR3 coding DNA: TGTGCCAGCTCACCACGGGCGCGACACGGGGAGCTGTTTTTT. Translating it yields CASSPRARHGELFF.

The rearrangement uses TRBV5-4 and TRBJ2-7; D gene ambiguous. The V and J ends lost 0 bases and 2 bases respectively, with 6 bases between them. Germline lookup yields CDR1 SGHNT and CDR2 YYREEE (reference sequence). CDR3 size: 13 residues. The DNA of the CDR3 is TGTGCCAGCAGCTTGGATCCAGCCTACGAGCAGTACTTC. This codes for CASSLDPAYEQYF.

CDR3 residues: CASSPETSLTGELFF. The CDR3 coding sequence is TGCGCCAGCAGCCCAGAGACCAGCCTCACCGGGGAGCTGTTTTTT. The chain is built from TRBV4-3 and TRBJ2-2, with D unclear. CDR3 length: 15 residues. Germline assignment: CDR1 LGHNA and CDR2 YSLEER. V gave up 4 bases and J gave up 4 bases, with 13 bases separating them.

The chain links TRBV2 to TRBJ2-1, with no clear D. Germline V gene lookup returns CDR1 SNHLY and CDR2 FYNNEI. Deletions cut 7 bases from V and 5 bases from J, with 12 bases between. This CDR3 has 13 residues. The CDR3 here is CASNPVIDNEQFF. For the CDR3, the DNA is TGTGCCAGCAACCCGGTTATAGACAATGAGCAGTTCTTC.